A single count supports the clone carrying this TCR beta chain. Its cognate antigen is unknown. This sample stems from a study of T cell responses to AZD1222 COVID-19 vaccine. The overall study: Second doses were pooled across both intervals (about 4 or about 12 weeks). General study points: Spike-specific TCR breadth and depth grew following two AZD1222 doses. Among spike-specific TCRs, nearly half reportedly target unmutated variant regions.

This CDR3 is built from 13 residues. The germline V and J ends were trimmed by 4 bases and 2 bases, with 7 bases remaining between them. Germline lookup yields CDR1 KGHDR and CDR2 SFDVKD. This table comes from immunoSEQ multiplex PCR, and its TCRdb copy is limited to in-frame clones, with some not included. The table has 200,000 or so clones, 85% to 90% seen once. The chain carries TRBV24-1 and TRBJ1-2; D unclear. Material: peripheral blood, obtained on day 0 of AZD1222 vaccination. The receptor was isolated from an adult in good health. The CDR3 spells CATSDAANYGYTF. The CDR3 DNA follows: TGTGCCACCAGTGACGCAGCGAACTATGGCTACACCTTC.